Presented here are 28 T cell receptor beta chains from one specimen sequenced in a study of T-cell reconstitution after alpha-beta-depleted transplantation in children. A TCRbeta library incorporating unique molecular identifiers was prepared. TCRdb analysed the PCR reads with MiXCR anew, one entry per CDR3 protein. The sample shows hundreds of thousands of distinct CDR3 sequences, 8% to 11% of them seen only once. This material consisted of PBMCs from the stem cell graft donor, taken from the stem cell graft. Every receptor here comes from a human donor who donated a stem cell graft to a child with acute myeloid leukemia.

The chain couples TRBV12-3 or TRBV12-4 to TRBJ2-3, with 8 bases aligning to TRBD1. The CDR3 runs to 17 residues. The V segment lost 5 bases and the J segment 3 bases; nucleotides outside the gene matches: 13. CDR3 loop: CASSNGTGTIGTDTQYF. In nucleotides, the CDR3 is TGTGCCAGCAGTAATGGGACAGGAACGATCGGGACAGATACGCAGTATTTT.

The CDR3 DNA sequence: TGTGCCAGCAGTCCAGAAGGTCCAGCGGGAGCCGGGGAGCAGTACTTC. The encoded protein is CASSPEGPAGAGEQYF. V and J are TRBV28 and TRBJ2-7; 8 positions agree with TRBD2. V trimming: 5 bases; J trimming: 7 bases; junction bases outside the gene matches: 16. Germline CDR1 and CDR2: MDHEN and SYDVKM. CDR3 length: 16 amino acids. The full variable domain, completed using reference TRBV28 and TRBJ2-7, is DVKVTQSSRYLVKRTGEKVFLECVQDMDHENMFWYRQDPGLGLRLIYFSYDVKMKEKGDIPEGYSVSREKKERFSLILESASTNQTSMYLCASSPEGPAGAGEQYFGPGTRLTVT.

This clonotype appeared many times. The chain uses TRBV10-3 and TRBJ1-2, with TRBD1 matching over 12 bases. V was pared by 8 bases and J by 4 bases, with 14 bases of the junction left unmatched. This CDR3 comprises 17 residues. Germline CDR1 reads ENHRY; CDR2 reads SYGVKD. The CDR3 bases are TGTGCCATCGATAACCGGGACAGGGGGCTTCAGGGCTATGGCTACACCTTC. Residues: CAIDNRDRGLQGYGYTF.

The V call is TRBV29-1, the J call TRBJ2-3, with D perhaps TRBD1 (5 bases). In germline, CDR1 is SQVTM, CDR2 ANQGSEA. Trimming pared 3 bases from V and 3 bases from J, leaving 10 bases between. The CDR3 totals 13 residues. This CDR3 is CSVDQGLTDTQYF. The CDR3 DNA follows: TGCAGCGTTGACCAGGGTTTAACAGATACGCAGTATTTT.

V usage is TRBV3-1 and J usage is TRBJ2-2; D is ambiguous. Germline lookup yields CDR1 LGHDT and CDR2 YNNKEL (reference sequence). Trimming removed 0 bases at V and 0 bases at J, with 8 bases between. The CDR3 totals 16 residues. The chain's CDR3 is CASSQERATNTGELFF. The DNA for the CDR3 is TGTGCCAGCAGCCAAGAACGAGCAACGAACACCGGGGAGCTGTTTTTT.

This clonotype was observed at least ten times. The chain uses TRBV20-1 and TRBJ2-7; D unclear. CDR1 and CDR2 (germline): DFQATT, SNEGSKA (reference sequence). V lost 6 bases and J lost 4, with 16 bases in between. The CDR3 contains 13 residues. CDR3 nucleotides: TGCAGTGCCGCTAGTAATGTGCGATACGAGCAGTACTTC. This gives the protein CSAASNVRYEQYF.

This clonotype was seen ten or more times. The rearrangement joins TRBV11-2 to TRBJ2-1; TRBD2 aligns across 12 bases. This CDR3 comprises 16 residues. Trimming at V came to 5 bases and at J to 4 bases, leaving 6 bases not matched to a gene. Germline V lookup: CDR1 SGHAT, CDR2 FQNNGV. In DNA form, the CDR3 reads TGTGCCAGCAGCGAGACTAGCGGGAGTATGTACAATGAGCAGTTCTTC. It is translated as CASSETSGSMYNEQFF.

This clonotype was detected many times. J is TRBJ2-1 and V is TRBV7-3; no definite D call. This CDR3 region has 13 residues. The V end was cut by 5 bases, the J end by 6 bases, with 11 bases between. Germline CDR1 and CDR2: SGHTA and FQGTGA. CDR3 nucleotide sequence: TGTGCCAGCAGCCCATCTGGCGTCAATGAGCAGTTCTTC. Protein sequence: CASSPSGVNEQFF.

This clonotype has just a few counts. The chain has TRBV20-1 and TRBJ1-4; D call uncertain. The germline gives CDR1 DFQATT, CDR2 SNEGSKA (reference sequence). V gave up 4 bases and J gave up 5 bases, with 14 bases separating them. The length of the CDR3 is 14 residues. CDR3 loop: CSAKDPRRNEKLFF. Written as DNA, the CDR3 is TGCAGTGCTAAGGACCCCCGGCGGAATGAAAAACTGTTTTTT.

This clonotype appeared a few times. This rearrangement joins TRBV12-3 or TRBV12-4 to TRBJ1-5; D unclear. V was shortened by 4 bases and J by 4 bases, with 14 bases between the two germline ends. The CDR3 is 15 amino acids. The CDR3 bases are TGTGCCAGCAGTTCTCGACCGCAGTATAATCAGCCCCAGCATTTT. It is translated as CASSSRPQYNQPQHF.

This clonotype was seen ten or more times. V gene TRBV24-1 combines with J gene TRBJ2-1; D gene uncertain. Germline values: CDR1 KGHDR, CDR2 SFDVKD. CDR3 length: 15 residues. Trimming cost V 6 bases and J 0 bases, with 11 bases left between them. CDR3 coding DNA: TGTGCCACCAGTAACGAAGGGCGCTCCTACAATGAGCAGTTCTTC. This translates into CATSNEGRSYNEQFF.

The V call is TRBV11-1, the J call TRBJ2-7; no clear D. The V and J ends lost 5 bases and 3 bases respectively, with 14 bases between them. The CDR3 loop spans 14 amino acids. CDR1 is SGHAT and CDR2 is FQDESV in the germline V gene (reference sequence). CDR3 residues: CASSRFQQNYEQYF. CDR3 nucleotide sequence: TGTGCCAGCAGCCGCTTCCAGCAGAACTACGAGCAGTACTTC.

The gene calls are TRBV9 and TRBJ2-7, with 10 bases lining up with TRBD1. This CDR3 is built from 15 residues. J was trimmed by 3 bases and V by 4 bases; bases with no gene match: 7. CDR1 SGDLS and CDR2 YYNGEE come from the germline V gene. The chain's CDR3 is CASSPDRGLFYEQYF. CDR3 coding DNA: TGTGCCAGCAGCCCAGACAGGGGGCTGTTCTACGAGCAGTACTTC. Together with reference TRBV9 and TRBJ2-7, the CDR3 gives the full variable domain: DSGVTQTPKHLITATGQRVTLRCSPRSGDLSVYWYQQSLDQGLQFLIQYYNGEERAKGNILERFSAQQFPDLHSELNLSSLELGDSALYFCASSPDRGLFYEQYFGPGTRLTVT.

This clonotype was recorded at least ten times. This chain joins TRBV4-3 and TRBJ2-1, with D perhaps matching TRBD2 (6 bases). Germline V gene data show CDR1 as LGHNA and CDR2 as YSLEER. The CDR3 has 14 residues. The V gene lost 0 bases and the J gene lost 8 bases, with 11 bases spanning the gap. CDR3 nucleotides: TGCGCCAGCAGCCAAGAAGGGAGGCAAGATGAGCAGTTCTTC. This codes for CASSQEGRQDEQFF.

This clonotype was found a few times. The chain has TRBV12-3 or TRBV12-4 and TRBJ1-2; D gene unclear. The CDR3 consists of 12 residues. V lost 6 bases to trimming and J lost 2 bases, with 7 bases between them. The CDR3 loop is CASSTWNYGYTF. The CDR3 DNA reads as TGTGCCAGCAGCACGTGGAACTATGGCTACACCTTC.

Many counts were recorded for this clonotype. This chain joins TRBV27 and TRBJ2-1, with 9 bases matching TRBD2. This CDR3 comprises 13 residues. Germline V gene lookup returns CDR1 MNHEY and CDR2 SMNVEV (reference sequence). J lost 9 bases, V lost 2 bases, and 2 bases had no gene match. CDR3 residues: CASSLGLASEQFF. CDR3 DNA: TGTGCCAGCAGTTTAGGACTAGCGAGTGAGCAGTTCTTC.

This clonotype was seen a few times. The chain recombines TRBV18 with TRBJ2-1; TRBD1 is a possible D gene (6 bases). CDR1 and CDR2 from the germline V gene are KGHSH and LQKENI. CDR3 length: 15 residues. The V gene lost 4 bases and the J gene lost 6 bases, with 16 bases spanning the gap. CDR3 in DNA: TGTGCCAGCTCACTTAACCCGGACAGACTCAATGAGCAGTTCTTC. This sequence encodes CASSLNPDRLNEQFF. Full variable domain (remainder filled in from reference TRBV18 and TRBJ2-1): NAGVMQNPRHLVRRRGQEARLRCSPMKGHSHVYWYRQLPEEGLKFMVYLQKENIIDESGMPKERFSAEFPKEGPSILRIQQVVRGDSAAYFCASSLNPDRLNEQFFGPGTRLTVL.

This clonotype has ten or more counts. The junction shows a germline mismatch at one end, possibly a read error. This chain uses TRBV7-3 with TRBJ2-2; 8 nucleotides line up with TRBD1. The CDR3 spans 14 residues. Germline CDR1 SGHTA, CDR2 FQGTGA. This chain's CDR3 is CASSPGTGTGELFF. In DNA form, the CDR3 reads TGCGCCAGCAGCCCTGGGACAGGCACCGGGGAGCTGTTTTTT.

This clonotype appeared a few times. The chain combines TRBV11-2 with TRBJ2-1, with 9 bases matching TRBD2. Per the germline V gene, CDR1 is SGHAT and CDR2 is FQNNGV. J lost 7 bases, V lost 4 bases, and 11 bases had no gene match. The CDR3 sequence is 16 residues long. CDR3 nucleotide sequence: TGTGCCAGCAGCTCCATAGCGGGAGAGCTCTTAAATGAGCAGTTCTTC. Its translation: CASSSIAGELLNEQFF.

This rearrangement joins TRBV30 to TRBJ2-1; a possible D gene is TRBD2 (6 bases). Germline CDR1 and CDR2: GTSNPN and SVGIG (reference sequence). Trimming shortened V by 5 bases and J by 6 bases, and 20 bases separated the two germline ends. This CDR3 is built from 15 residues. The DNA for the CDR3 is TGTGCCTGGGGCTCCATTCCGGGACTTTTCAATGAGCAGTTCTTC. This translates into CAWGSIPGLFNEQFF.

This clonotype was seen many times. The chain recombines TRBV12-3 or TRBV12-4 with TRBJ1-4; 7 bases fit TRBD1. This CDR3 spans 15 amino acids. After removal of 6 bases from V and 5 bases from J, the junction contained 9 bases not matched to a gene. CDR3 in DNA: TGTGCCAGCAGCAGAGGGACAGCCTTCAATGAAAAACTGTTTTTT. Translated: CASSRGTAFNEKLFF.

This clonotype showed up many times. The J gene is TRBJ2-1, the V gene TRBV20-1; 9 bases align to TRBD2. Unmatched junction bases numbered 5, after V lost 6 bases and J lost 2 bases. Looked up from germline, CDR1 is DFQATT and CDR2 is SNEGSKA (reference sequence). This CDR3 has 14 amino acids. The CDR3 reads CSANSGSTYNEQFF. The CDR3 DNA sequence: TGCAGTGCCAATAGCGGGAGTACCTACAATGAGCAGTTCTTC.

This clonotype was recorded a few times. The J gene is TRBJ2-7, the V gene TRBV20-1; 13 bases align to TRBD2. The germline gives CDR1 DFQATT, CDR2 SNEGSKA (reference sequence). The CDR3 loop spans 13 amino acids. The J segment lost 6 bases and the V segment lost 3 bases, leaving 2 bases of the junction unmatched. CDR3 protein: CSASTSGRVEQYF. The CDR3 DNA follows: TGCAGTGCTAGTACTAGCGGGAGGGTCGAGCAGTACTTC.

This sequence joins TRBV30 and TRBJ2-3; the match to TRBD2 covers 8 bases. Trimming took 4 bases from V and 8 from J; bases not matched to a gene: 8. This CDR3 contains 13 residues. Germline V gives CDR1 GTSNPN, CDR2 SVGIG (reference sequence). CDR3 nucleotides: TGTGCCTGGACTCGGACTAGCTTGGGTACGCAGTATTTT. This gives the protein CAWTRTSLGTQYF.

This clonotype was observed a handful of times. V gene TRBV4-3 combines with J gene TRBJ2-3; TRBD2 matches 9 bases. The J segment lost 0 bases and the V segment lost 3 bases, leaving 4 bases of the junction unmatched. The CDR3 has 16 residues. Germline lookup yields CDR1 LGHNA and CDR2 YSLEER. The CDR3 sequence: CASSQAGGPSTDTQYF. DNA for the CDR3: TGCGCCAGCAGCCAGGCGGGAGGGCCTAGCACAGATACGCAGTATTTT.

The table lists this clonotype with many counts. DNA for the CDR3: TGCGCCAGCAGCCAAGATCACGTGGCAGGGGGACTCTACGAGCAGTACTTC. Protein product: CASSQDHVAGGLYEQYF. The rearrangement uses TRBV4-3 and TRBJ2-7; D is perhaps TRBD1 (7 bases). V was pared by 0 bases and J by 3 bases, with 18 bases between. Germline CDR1 LGHNA, CDR2 YSLEER. The CDR3 runs 17 residues.

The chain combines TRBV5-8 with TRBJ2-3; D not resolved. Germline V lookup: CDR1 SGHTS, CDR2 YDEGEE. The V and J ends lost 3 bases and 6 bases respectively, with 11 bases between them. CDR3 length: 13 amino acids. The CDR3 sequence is CASSYGQEDTQYF. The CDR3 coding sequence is TGTGCCAGCAGCTATGGTCAGGAGGATACGCAGTATTTT.

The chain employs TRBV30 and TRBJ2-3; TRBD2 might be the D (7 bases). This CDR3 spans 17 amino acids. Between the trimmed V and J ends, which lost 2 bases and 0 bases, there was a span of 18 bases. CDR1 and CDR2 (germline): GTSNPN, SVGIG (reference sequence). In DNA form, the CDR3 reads TGTGCCTGGAGTATAGGGGGGCTAGCGGTTAGCACAGATACGCAGTATTTT. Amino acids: CAWSIGGLAVSTDTQYF.